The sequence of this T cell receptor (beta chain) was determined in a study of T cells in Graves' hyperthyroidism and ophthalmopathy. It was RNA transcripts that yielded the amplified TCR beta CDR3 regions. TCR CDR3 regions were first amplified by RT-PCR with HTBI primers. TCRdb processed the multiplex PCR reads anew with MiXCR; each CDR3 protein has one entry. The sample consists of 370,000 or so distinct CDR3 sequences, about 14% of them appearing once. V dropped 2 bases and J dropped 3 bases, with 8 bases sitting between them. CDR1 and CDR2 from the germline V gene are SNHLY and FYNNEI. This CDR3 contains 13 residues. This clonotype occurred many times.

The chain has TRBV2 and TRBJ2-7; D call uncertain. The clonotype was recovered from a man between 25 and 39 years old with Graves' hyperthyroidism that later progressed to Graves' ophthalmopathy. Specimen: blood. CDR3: CASSERPGYEQYF. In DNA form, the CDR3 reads TGTGCCAGCAGTGAAAGACCGGGCTACGAGCAGTACTTC.